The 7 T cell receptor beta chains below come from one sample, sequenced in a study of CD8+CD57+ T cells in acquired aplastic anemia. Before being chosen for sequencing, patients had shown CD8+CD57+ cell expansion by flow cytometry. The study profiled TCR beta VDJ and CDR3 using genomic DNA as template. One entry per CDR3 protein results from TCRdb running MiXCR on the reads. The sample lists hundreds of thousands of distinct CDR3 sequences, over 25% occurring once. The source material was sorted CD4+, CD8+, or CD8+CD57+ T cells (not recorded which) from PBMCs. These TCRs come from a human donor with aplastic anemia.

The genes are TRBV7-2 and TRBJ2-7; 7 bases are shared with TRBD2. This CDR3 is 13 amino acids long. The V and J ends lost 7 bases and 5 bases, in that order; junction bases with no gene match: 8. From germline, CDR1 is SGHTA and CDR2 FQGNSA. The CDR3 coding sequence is TGTGCCAGCACTCGAGGCGGGGGAAACGAGCAGTACTTC. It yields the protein CASTRGGGNEQYF.

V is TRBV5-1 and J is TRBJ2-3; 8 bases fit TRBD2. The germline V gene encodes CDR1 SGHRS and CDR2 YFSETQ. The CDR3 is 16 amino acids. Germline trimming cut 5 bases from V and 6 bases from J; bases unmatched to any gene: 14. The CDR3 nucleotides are TGCGCCAGCAGTCCCCTGGGGGTAGCGGGAACTGATACGCAGTATTTT. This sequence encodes CASSPLGVAGTDTQYF.

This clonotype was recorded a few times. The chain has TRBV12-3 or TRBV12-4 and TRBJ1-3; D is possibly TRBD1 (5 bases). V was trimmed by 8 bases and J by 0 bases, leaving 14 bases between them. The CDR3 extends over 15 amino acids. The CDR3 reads CASAQGEISGNTIYF. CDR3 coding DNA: TGTGCCAGCGCCCAGGGAGAAATCTCTGGAAACACCATATATTTT.

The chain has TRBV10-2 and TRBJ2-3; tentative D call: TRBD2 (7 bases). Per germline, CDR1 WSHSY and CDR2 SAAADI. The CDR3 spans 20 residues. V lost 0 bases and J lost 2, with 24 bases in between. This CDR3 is CASSESTLIHSGGATDTQYF. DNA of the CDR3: TGCGCCAGCAGTGAGTCGACTCTTATTCATTCTGGGGGGGCCACAGATACGCAGTATTTT.

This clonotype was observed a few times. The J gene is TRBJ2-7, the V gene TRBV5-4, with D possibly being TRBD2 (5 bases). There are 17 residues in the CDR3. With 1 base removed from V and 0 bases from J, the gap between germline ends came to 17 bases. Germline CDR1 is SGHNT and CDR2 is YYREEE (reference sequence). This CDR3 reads CASSLTAWVGSSYEQYF. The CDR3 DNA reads TGTGCCAGCAGCTTGACTGCGTGGGTAGGGAGCTCCTACGAGCAGTACTTC.

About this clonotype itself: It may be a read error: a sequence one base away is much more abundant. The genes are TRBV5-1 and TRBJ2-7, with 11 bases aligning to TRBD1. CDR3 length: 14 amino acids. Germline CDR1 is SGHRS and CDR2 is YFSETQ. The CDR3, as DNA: TGCGCCAGCAGCACAGGACAGGGGGCCGGCGAGCAGTGCTTC. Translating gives CASSTGQGAGEQCF.

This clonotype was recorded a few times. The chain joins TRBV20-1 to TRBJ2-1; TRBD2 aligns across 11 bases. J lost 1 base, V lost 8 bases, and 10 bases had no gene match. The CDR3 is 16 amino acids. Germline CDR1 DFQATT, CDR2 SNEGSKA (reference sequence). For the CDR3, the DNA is TGCAGTCCCGGATCCGGGACTAGCGGTTCCTACAATGAGCAGTTCTTC. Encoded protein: CSPGSGTSGSYNEQFF.